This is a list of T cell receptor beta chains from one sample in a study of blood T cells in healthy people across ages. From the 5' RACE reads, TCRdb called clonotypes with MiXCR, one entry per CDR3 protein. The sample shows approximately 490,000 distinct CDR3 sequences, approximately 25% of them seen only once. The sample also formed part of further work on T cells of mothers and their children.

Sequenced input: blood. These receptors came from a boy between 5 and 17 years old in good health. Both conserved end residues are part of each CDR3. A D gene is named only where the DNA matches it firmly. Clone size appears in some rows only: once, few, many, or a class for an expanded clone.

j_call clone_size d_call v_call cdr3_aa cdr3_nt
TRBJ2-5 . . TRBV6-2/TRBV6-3 CASRTGTPQETQYF TGTGCCAGCAGAACCGGGACACCACAAGAGACCCAGTACTTC
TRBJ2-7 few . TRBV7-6 CASSFLDEPYEQYF TGTGCCAGCAGCTTCTTAGATGAGCCCTACGAGCAGTACTTC
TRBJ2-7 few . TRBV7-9 CASSPEGDYEQYF TGTGCCAGCAGCCCAGAGGGGGACTACGAGCAGTACTTC
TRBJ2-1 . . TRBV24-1 CATSPRPYNEQFF TGTGCCACCAGTCCAAGGCCTTACAATGAGCAGTTCTTC
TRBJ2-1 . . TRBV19 CASSTGLSSYNEQFF TGTGCCAGTAGTACAGGGTTGAGCTCCTACAATGAGCAGTTCTTC
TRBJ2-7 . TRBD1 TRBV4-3 CASSYGQGRINEQYF TGCGCCAGCAGCTACGGACAGGGCCGGATCAACGAGCAGTACTTC
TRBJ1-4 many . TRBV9 CASSAATGAGEKLFF TGTGCCAGCAGCGCCGCAACGGGGGCGGGAGAAAAACTGTTTTTT
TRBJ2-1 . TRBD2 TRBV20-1 CSARMGLAGTYNEQFF TGCAGTGCTAGGATGGGGCTAGCGGGAACCTACAATGAGCAGTTCTTC
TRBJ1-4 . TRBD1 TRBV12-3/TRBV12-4 CASSDRGATNEKLFF TGTGCCAGCAGCGACAGGGGGGCAACTAATGAAAAACTGTTTTTT
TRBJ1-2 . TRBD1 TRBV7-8 CVSSLMSGTGYGYTF TGTGTCAGCAGCTTAATGAGTGGGACAGGGTATGGCTACACCTTC
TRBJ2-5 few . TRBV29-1 CSVAGGRGGETQYF TGCAGCGTTGCAGGTGGCAGGGGTGGGGAGACCCAGTACTTC
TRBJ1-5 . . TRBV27 CASSSGQPGDQPQHF TGTGCCAGCAGTTCCGGTCAACCTGGGGATCAGCCCCAGCATTTT
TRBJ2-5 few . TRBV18 CASSQASQETQYF TGTGCCAGCTCACAGGCAAGCCAAGAGACCCAGTACTTC
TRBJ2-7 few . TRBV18 CASSPPLTGSPYEQYF TGTGCCAGCTCACCACCTCTAACGGGCTCCCCCTACGAGCAGTACTTC
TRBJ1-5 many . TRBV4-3 CASSQEVASHQPQHF TGCGCCAGCAGCCAAGAGGTGGCCAGTCATCAGCCCCAGCATTTT
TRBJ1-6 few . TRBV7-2 CASSYPVLPLHF TGTGCCAGCAGCTACCCCGTATTGCCCCTCCACTTT
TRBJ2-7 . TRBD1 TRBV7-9 CASSYSGTGSERYF TGTGCCAGCAGCTATTCCGGGACAGGGAGCGAGCGGTACTTC
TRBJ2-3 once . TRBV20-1 CSASGGEGSDTQYF TGCAGTGCTAGTGGGGGCGAGGGGTCAGATACGCAGTATTTT
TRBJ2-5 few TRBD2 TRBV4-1 CASSPRVRTSGVERYF TGCGCCAGCAGTCCAAGGGTCAGGACTAGCGGAGTGGAAAGGTACTTC
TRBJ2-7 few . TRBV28 CASSPRQGRGSYEQYF TGTGCCAGCAGTCCCCGACAGGGGAGGGGGTCCTACGAGCAGTACTTC
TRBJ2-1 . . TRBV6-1 CASSLVPRGGLNEQFF TGTGCCAGCAGCCTAGTCCCCAGGGGCGGACTTAATGAGCAGTTCTTC
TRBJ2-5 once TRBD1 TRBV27 CASRGPGTGGVYQETQYF TGTGCCAGCAGAGGTCCCGGGACAGGGGGAGTCTACCAAGAGACCCAGTACTTC
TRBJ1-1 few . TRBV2 CASSRDGNTEAFF TGTGCCAGCAGCCGGGACGGTAACACTGAAGCTTTCTTT
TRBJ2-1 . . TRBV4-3 CASSQDGLTNEQFF TGCGCCAGCAGCCAAGATGGACTAACCAATGAGCAGTTCTTC
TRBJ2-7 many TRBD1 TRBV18 CASSPRQGPYEQYF TGTGCCAGCAGTCCTCGACAGGGCCCCTACGAGCAGTACTTC
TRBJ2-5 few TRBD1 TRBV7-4 CASSLTDRGVKETQYF TGTGCCAGCAGCCTCACGGACAGGGGTGTTAAAGAGACCCAGTACTTC
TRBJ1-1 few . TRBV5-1 CASSLDSVSTEAFF TGCGCCAGCAGCTTGGACAGCGTATCAACTGAAGCTTTCTTT
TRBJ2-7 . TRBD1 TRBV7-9 CASSSGTGGYYEQYF TGTGCCAGCAGCTCCGGGACAGGGGGCTACTACGAGCAGTACTTC
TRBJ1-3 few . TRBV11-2 CASSNQSTGNTIYF TGTGCCAGCAGCAATCAAAGTACGGGAAACACCATATATTTT
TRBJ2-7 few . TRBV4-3 CASSQDRGARGEQYF TGCGCCAGCAGCCAAGATCGGGGCGCCCGGGGCGAGCAGTACTTC
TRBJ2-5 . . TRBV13 CASSLPSEETQYF TGTGCCAGCAGTCTCCCTAGCGAGGAGACCCAGTACTTC
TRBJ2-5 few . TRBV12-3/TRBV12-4 CASSLLDGPVGTQYF TGTGCCAGCAGTCTCCTGGACGGTCCGGTGGGGACCCAGTACTTC
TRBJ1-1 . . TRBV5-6 CASSVGGGNTEAFF TGTGCCAGCAGCGTGGGAGGTGGGAACACTGAAGCTTTCTTT
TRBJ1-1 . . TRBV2 CATLQARGGGAFF TGTGCCACCCTCCAAGCTAGGGGCGGGGGAGCTTTCTTT
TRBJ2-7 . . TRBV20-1 CSANRALPDEQYF TGCAGTGCTAATCGGGCCCTTCCCGACGAGCAGTACTTC
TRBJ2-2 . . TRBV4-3 CASSQDPAGHGELFF TGCGCCAGCAGCCAAGATCCGGCAGGGCACGGGGAGCTGTTTTTT
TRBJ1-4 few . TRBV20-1 CSARDWAVGWEKLFF TGCAGTGCTAGAGATTGGGCGGTGGGGTGGGAAAAACTGTTTTTT
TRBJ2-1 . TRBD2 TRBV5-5 CASSLRTSGRSYNEQFF TGTGCCAGCAGCCTCCGGACTAGCGGGAGGTCATACAATGAGCAGTTCTTC
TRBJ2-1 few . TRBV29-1 CSVEVDPGWEQFF TGCAGCGTTGAAGTCGACCCCGGCTGGGAGCAGTTCTTC
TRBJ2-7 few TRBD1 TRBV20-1 CSASKGQGSHEQYF TGCAGTGCTAGTAAAGGACAGGGTTCTCACGAGCAGTACTTC
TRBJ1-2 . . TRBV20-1 CSARGPEYGYTF TGCAGTGCTAGGGGACCGGAGTATGGCTACACCTTC
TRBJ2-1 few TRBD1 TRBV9 CASSAQGANYNEQFF TGTGCCAGCAGCGCCCAGGGGGCAAACTACAATGAGCAGTTCTTC
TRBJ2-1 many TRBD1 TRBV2 CASQGVGDREQFF TGTGCCAGTCAGGGGGTTGGTGATAGGGAGCAGTTCTTC
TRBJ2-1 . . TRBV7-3 CASSAPTRNDEQFF TGTGCCAGCAGCGCCCCGACTAGGAACGATGAGCAGTTCTTC
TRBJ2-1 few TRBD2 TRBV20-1 CSARDPTGGATPTYNEQFF TGCAGTGCTAGAGACCCTACCGGGGGGGCCACACCAACGTACAATGAGCAGTTCTTC
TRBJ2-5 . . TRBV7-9 CASSFRAFEQETQYF TGTGCCAGCAGCTTCCGGGCCTTCGAACAAGAGACCCAGTACTTC
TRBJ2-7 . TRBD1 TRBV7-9 CASSKGGGTYEQCF TGTGCCAGCAGCAAAGGGGGCGGCACCTACGAGCAGTGCTTC
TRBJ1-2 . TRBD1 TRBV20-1 CSAIGQGTNYGYTF TGCAGTGCAATTGGACAGGGGACGAACTATGGCTACACCTTC
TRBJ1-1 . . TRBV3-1 CASSQEVWGTNTEAFF TGTGCCAGCAGCCAAGAAGTTTGGGGAACGAACACTGAAGCTTTCTTT
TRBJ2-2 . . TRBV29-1 CSVDSKNTGELFF TGCAGCGTCGACAGTAAAAACACCGGGGAGCTGTTTTTT
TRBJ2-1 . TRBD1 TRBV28 CASNDSGTGGNEQFF TGTGCCAGTAACGATTCAGGGACAGGAGGCAATGAGCAGTTCTTC